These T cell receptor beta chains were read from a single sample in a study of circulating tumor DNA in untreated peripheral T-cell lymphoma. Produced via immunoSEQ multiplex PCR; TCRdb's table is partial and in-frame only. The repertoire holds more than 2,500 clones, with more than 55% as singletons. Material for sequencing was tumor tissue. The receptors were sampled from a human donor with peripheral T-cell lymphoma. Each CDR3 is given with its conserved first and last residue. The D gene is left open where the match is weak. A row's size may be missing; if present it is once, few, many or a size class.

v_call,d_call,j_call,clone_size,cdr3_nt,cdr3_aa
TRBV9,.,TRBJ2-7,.,TGTGCCAGCAGCGTAGCAGATTACTACGAGCAGTACTTC,CASSVADYYEQYF
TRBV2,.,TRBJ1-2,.,TGTGCCAGCAGCGTAGCAGGGACCACTAACTATGGCTACACCTTC,CASSVAGTTNYGYTF
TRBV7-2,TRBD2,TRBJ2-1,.,TGTGCCAGCAGCTTAGGCAGCGGGGGGCGGGATGAGCAGTTCTTC,CASSLGSGGRDEQFF
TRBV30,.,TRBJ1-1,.,TGTGCCTATACAAGCGAGGAGACGGTGAACACTGAAGCTTTCTTT,CAYTSEETVNTEAFF
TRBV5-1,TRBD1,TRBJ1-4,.,TGCGCCAGCAGCTTCACCGGGACAGGGAGGGAAAAACTGTTTTTT,CASSFTGTGREKLFF
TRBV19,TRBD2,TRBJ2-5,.,TGTGCCACCCATAGCGGGGGGGCAGAGACCCAGTACTTC,CATHSGGAETQYF
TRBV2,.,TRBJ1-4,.,TGTGCCAGCACCTTAGAAGGGTTAGCAACTAATGAAAAACTGTTTTTT,CASTLEGLATNEKLFF
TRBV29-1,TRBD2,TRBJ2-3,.,TGCAGCGCCGGAACTTCGGGGGGAGTTTCAGATACGCAGTATTTT,CSAGTSGGVSDTQYF
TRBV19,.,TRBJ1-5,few,TGTGCCAGTAGTACCTACAGGGATAGCAATCAGCCCCAGCATTTT,CASSTYRDSNQPQHF
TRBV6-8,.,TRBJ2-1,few,TGTGCCAGCAGTTATTATTCCGGGAATGAGCAGTTCTTC,CASSYYSGNEQFF
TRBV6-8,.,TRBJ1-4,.,TGTGCCAGCAGTAGCCCCGAGAACTTTGAAAAACTGTTTTTT,CASSSPENFEKLFF
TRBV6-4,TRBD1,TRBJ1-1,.,TGTGCCAGCAAAGACAGGGGTGAGGGTGAAGCTTTCTTT,CASKDRGEGEAFF
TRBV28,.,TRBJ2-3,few,TGTGCCAGCAGTTTCCTGCAGGGAACAGATACGCAGTATTTT,CASSFLQGTDTQYF
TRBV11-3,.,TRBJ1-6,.,TGTGCCAGCAGCCCGTCCGGGACCTCCAATTCACCCCTCCACTTT,CASSPSGTSNSPLHF
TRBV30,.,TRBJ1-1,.,TGTGCCTGGAGTGTGGCAACTGGGACTGAAGCTTTCTTT,CAWSVATGTEAFF
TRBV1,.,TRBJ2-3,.,TGCGCCAGCAGCTTATCCAGCGGGGGGGACACAGATACGCAGTATTTT,CASSLSSGGDTDTQYF
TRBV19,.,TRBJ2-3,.,TGTGCCAGTAGTGACTTAGATACGCAGTATTTT,CASSDLDTQYF
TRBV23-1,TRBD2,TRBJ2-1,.,TGCGCCAGCAGCCAAGGGAGGGAAGTAGAGCAGTTCTTC,CASSQGREVEQFF
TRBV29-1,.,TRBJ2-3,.,TGCAGCGTTGCTAGGGACTTAAGCACAGATACGCAGTATTTT,CSVARDLSTDTQYF
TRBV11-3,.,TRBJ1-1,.,TGTGCCAGCAGCTTGGTTGCTCGGGGGAACACTGAAGCTTTCTTT,CASSLVARGNTEAFF
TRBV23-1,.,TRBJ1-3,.,TGCGCCAGCAGCTTGACCAGAGGAAACACCATATATTTT,CASSLTRGNTIYF
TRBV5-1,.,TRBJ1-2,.,TGCGCCAGCAGCTTGGGGCCCCCAGGATTCTATGGCTACACCTTC,CASSLGPPGFYGYTF
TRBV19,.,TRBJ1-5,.,TGTGCCAGTAGTATATCAGACTTTAGCAATCAGCCCCAGCATTTT,CASSISDFSNQPQHF
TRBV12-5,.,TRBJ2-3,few,TGTGCTAGTGGTATCAACAGGGCAGATACGCAGTATTTT,CASGINRADTQYF
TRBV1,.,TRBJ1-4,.,TGCGCCAGCAGCCCTGGGACAAGTTGGGAAAAACTGTTTTTT,CASSPGTSWEKLFF
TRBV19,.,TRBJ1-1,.,TGTGCCAGTAGTTTCATCGGGGGCAGGGACACTGAAGCTTTCTTT,CASSFIGGRDTEAFF
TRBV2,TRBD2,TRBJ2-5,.,TGTGCCAGCAGCGTAGCGAGCGGGGTACAAGAGACCCAGTACTTC,CASSVASGVQETQYF
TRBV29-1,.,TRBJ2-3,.,TGCAGCGTTGGCCCAGTTCACCTCACAGATACGCAGTATTTT,CSVGPVHLTDTQYF
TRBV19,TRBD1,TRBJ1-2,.,TGTGCCAGTAGTACCCTCTCGGACAGGTATGGCTACACCTTC,CASSTLSDRYGYTF
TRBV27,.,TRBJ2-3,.,TGTGCCAGCAGTTTATCGATCACAGATACGCAGTATTTT,CASSLSITDTQYF
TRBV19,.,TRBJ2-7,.,TGTGCCAGTAGTATAGATCAGTACGAGCAGTACTTC,CASSIDQYEQYF
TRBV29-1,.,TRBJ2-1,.,TGCAGCGTCCGAATTCCCTCCTACAATGAGCAGTTCTTC,CSVRIPSYNEQFF
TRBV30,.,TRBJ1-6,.,TGTGCCTGGAGTACGGGGATAGGGAATTCACCCCTCCACTTT,CAWSTGIGNSPLHF